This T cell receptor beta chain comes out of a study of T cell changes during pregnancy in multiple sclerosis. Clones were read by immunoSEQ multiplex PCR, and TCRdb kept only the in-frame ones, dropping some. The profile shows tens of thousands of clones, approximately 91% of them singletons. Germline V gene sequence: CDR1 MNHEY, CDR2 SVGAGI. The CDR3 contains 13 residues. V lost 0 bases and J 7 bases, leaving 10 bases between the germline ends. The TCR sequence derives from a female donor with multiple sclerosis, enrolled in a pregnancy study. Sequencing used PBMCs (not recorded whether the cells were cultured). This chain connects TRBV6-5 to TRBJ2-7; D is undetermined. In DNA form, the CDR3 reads TGTGCCAGCAGTTACTCGCTGGTGGGGGAGCAGTACTTC. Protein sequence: CASSYSLVGEQYF.